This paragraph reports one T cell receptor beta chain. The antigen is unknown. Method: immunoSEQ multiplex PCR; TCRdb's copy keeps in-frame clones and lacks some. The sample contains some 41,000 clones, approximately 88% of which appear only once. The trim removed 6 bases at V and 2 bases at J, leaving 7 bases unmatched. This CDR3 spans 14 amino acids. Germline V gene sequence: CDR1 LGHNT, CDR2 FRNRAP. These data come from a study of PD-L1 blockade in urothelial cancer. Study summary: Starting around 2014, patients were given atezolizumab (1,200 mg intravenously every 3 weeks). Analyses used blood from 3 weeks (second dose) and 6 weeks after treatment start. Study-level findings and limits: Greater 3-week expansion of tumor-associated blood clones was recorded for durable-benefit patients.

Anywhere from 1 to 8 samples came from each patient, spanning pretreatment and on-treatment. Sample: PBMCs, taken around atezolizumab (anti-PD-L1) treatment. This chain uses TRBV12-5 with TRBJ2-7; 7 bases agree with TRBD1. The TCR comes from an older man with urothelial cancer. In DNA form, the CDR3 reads TGTGCTAGTGGGGGGGACAGAGCCACCTACGAGCAGTACTTC. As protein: CASGGDRATYEQYF.